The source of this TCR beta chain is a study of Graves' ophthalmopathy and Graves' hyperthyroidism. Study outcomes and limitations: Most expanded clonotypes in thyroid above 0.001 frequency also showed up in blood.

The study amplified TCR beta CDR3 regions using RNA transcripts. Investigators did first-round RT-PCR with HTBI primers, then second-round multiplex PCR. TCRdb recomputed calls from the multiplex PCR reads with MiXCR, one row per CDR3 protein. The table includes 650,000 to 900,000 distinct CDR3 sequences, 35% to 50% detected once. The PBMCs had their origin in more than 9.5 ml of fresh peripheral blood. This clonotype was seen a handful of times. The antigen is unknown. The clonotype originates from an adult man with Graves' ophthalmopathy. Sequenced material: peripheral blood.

Written as DNA, the CDR3 is TGTGCCAGCAGCACCCGGACTAGCGGGGGGGCCTACGAGCAGTACTTC. As protein: CASSTRTSGGAYEQYF. V is TRBV28 and J is TRBJ2-7; 15 nucleotides agree with TRBD2. CDR1 MDHEN and CDR2 SYDVKM come from the germline V gene. Trimming cost V 6 bases and J 2 bases; bases outside gene matches: 5. This CDR3 has 16 amino acids.